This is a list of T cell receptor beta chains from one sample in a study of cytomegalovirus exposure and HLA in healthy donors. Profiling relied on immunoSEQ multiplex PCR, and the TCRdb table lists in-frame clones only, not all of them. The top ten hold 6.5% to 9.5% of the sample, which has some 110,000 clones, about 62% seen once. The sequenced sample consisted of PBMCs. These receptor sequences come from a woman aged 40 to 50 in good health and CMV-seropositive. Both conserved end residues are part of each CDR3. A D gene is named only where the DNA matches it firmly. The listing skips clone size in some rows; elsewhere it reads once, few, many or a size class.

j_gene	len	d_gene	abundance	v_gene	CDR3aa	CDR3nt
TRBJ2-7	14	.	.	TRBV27	CASSPDSEPKLWYF	TGTGCCAGCAGTCCTGACTCCGAGCCGAAACTCTGGTACTTC
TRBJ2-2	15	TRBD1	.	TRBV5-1	CASSWTGPGAGELFF	TGCGCCAGCAGTTGGACAGGCCCCGGGGCCGGGGAGCTGTTTTTT
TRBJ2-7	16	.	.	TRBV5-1	CASSRRIRAPSYEQYF	TGCGCCAGCAGCCGTCGTATCAGGGCCCCCTCCTACGAGCAGTACTTC
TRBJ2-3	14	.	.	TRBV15	CATSRDREVDTQYF	TGTGCCACCAGCAGAGACAGGGAGGTTGATACGCAGTATTTT
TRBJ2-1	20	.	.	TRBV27	CASSPHPSGGLASLYNEQFF	TGTGCCAGCAGTCCCCACCCCTCAGGGGGGCTAGCTAGCCTTTACAATGAGCAGTTCTTC
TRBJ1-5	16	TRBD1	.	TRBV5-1	CASSLDPGTGAQPQHF	TGCGCCAGCAGCTTGGATCCCGGGACAGGGGCTCAGCCCCAGCATTTT
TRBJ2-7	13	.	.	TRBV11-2	CASVAGVHYEQYF	TGTGCCAGCGTGGCAGGGGTACACTACGAGCAGTACTTC
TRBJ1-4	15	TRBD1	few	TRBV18	CASSPPGTDNEKLFF	TGTGCCAGCTCACCACCTGGGACAGACAATGAAAAACTGTTTTTT
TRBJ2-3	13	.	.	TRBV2	CASSEDRTDTQYF	TGTGCCAGCAGTGAAGATAGAACAGATACGCAGTATTTT
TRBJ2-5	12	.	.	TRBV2	CASHRSGETQYF	TGTGCCAGCCACCGGAGCGGGGAGACCCAGTACTTC
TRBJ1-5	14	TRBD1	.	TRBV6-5	CASSRDRVEQPQHF	TGTGCCAGCAGTCGGGACAGGGTAGAGCAGCCCCAGCATTTT
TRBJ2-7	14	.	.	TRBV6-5	CASSYDRDVNEQYF	TGTGCCAGCAGTTACGACCGGGATGTCAACGAGCAGTACTTC
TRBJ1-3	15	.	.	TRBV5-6	CASSPRGGPGNTIYF	TGTGCCAGCAGCCCTCGGGGGGGACCTGGAAACACCATATATTTT
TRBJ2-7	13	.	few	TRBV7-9	CASSFQVSYEQYF	TGTGCCAGCAGCTTTCAGGTATCCTACGAGCAGTACTTC
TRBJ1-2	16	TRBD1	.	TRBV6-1	CASSASGTGVNYGYTF	TGTGCCAGCAGTGCATCCGGGACAGGGGTTAACTATGGCTACACCTTC
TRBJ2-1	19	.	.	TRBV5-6	CASSFKKTSRTLQDNEQFF	TGTGCCAGCAGCTTTAAAAAAACTAGCCGTACACTGCAAGACAATGAGCAGTTCTTC
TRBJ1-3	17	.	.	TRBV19	CASSPPRGTGSGNTIYF	TGTGCCAGTAGTCCCCCCCGGGGGACCGGCTCTGGAAACACCATATATTTT
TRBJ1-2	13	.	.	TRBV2	CASSEGLGYGYTF	TGTGCCAGCAGTGAGGGACTGGGCTATGGCTACACCTTC
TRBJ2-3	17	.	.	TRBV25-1	CASSEAFVTDSTDTQYF	TGTGCCAGCAGTGAAGCGTTTGTAACGGACAGTACAGATACGCAGTATTTT
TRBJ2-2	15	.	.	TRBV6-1	CASSKDRANTGELFF	TGTGCCAGCAGTAAAGACAGAGCGAACACCGGGGAGCTGTTTTTT
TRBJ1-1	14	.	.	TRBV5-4	CASSLPGENTEAFF	TGTGCCAGCAGCTTGCCAGGGGAGAACACTGAAGCTTTCTTT
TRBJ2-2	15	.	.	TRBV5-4	CASSLDLAYTGELFF	TGTGCCAGCAGCTTGGATCTAGCGTACACCGGGGAGCTGTTTTTT
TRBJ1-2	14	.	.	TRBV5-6	CASSLAGSADGYTF	TGTGCCAGCAGCTTGGCCGGGTCAGCCGATGGCTACACCTTC
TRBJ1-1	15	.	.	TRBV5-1	CASSLGSSLNTEAFF	TGCGCCAGCAGCTTGGGTTCGTCCCTGAACACTGAAGCTTTCTTT